This TCR beta chain was recorded in a study of identifying expanded T cells in peripheral blood. Regarding the study as a whole: Two-week clone count variance significantly increased as total template count grew.

Points on this clone: No antigen is known for it.

The assay was immunoSEQ multiplex PCR, and TCRdb's table has in-frame clones only and misses some. The sample contains about 84,000 clones, approximately 86% of which appear only once. No infections or other immune events were documented during collection. Sequencing used blood. This sequence originates from a person between 18 and 75 years old in good health.

The CDR3 DNA follows: TGCAGCGGGCAAATGGACAGGGATTCACCCCTCCACTTT. It yields the protein CSGQMDRDSPLHF. This chain uses TRBV29-1 with TRBJ1-6; 8 positions match TRBD1. Germline V CDR1 and CDR2: SQVTM, ANQGSEA. The CDR3 length is 13 residues. V lost 7 bases and J lost 8; bases outside the gene matches: 7.